Listed below are T cell receptor beta chains from one sample, sequenced in a study of blood T cell repertoires in COVID-19. Some clones are missing from TCRdb's copy, which holds only in-frame ones; the method was immunoSEQ multiplex PCR. The sample holds under 250,000 clones; approximately 77% are singletons and the top ten take 3.6%. The sequenced sample consisted of peripheral blood. The receptors here all came from a woman older than 75 with acute or convalescent COVID-19. The CDR3 runs from the conserved cysteine through the conserved F or W. The order of the fields is J gene, V gene, D gene, clone size, CDR3 protein, CDR3 DNA. The D gene is left open where the match is weak. Clone size is stated in some rows and not others, as once, few, many or a class when expanded.

J: TRBJ2-7
V: TRBV6-6
D: NA
size: NA
CDR3: CASSPREVREQYF
DNA: TGTGCCAGCAGTCCCAGGGAAGTTCGCGAGCAGTACTTC

J: TRBJ2-2
V: TRBV9
D: TRBD1
size: NA
CDR3: CASSVSRQGTGELFF
DNA: TGTGCCAGCAGCGTATCCAGACAGGGCACCGGGGAGCTGTTTTTT

J: TRBJ2-5
V: TRBV19
D: NA
size: NA
CDR3: CASSIQGGEETQYF
DNA: TGTGCCAGTAGCATACAGGGAGGGGAGGAGACCCAGTACTTC

J: TRBJ1-6
V: TRBV27
D: TRBD1
size: NA
CDR3: CASSLDRGPGSPLHF
DNA: TGTGCCAGCAGTTTAGACAGGGGGCCTGGTTCACCCCTCCACTTT

J: TRBJ2-3
V: TRBV5-7
D: TRBD1
size: NA
CDR3: CASSPAGTGVSDTQYF
DNA: TGTGCCAGCAGCCCGGCCGGGACAGGGGTGTCAGATACGCAGTATTTT

J: TRBJ1-3
V: TRBV30
D: NA
size: NA
CDR3: CAWSVGGAGNTIYF
DNA: TGTGCCTGGAGTGTTGGAGGGGCTGGAAACACCATATATTTT

J: TRBJ1-5
V: TRBV15
D: NA
size: NA
CDR3: CATSLVAGAQHF
DNA: TGTGCCACCAGCCTCGTCGCAGGGGCCCAGCATTTT

J: TRBJ1-3
V: TRBV7-2
D: NA
size: few
CDR3: CASSLGDPGAGNTIYF
DNA: TGTGCCAGCAGCTTAGGAGATCCAGGGGCTGGAAACACCATATATTTT

J: TRBJ2-7
V: TRBV10-3
D: NA
size: NA
CDR3: CAISESGESYEQYF
DNA: TGTGCCATCAGTGAGTCAGGGGAATCCTACGAGCAGTACTTC

J: TRBJ1-5
V: TRBV15
D: NA
size: once
CDR3: CATSRGGSNQPQHF
DNA: TGTGCCACCAGCAGAGGAGGGAGCAATCAGCCCCAGCATTTT

J: TRBJ1-1
V: TRBV7-9
D: NA
size: NA
CDR3: CASSSGQGVRKEAFF
DNA: TGTGCCAGCAGCTCTGGACAAGGAGTCAGAAAGGAAGCTTTCTTT

J: TRBJ2-5
V: TRBV7-5
D: NA
size: NA
CDR3: CARSLAPPVQETQYF
DNA: TGTGCCAGAAGCTTAGCGCCCCCGGTCCAAGAGACCCAGTACTTC

J: TRBJ1-6
V: TRBV7-3
D: TRBD1
size: NA
CDR3: CASSLQGDSPLHF
DNA: TGTGCCAGCAGCTTACAGGGGGATTCACCCCTCCACTTT

J: TRBJ1-3
V: TRBV29-1
D: NA
size: NA
CDR3: CSVEPLLGNTIYF
DNA: TGCAGCGTTGAACCCCTTTTAGGAAACACCATATATTTT

J: TRBJ1-4
V: TRBV18
D: NA
size: NA
CDR3: CASSPPATNEKLFF
DNA: TGTGCCAGCTCACCCCCGGCAACTAATGAAAAACTGTTTTTT

J: TRBJ2-1
V: TRBV11-3
D: TRBD2
size: NA
CDR3: CASSLEASGGEQFF
DNA: TGTGCCAGCAGCTTAGAGGCTAGCGGGGGGGAGCAGTTCTTC

J: TRBJ1-2
V: TRBV12-3/TRBV12-4
D: TRBD1
size: NA
CDR3: CASSPMDRATF
DNA: TGTGCCAGCAGTCCTATGGACAGGGCCACCTTC

J: TRBJ2-3
V: TRBV9
D: NA
size: NA
CDR3: CASSVATGRTNRDTQYF
DNA: TGTGCCAGCAGCGTAGCTACGGGGCGGACTAACAGGGATACGCAGTATTTT

J: TRBJ2-2
V: TRBV15
D: TRBD2
size: NA
CDR3: CATSSFLPRAGGYTGELFF
DNA: TGTGCCACCAGCAGTTTCTTACCCAGAGCGGGGGGGTACACCGGGGAGCTGTTTTTT

J: TRBJ1-1
V: TRBV7-2
D: NA
size: NA
CDR3: CASSLVLRGTEAFF
DNA: TGTGCCAGCAGCTTAGTTTTAAGGGGCACTGAAGCTTTCTTT

J: TRBJ1-3
V: TRBV9
D: NA
size: few
CDR3: CASSVAGHFSGNTIYF
DNA: TGTGCCAGCAGCGTAGCGGGACACTTCTCTGGAAACACCATATATTTT

J: TRBJ2-5
V: TRBV5-4
D: TRBD2
size: NA
CDR3: CASSLAGGPQETQYF
DNA: TGTGCCAGCAGCTTGGCGGGGGGGCCCCAAGAGACCCAGTACTTC

J: TRBJ1-1
V: TRBV12-3/TRBV12-4
D: NA
size: NA
CDR3: CASSSQGYTEAFF
DNA: TGTGCCAGCAGTTCACAGGGATACACTGAAGCTTTCTTT

J: TRBJ1-1
V: TRBV5-4
D: NA
size: NA
CDR3: CASSQPTGNLNTEAFF
DNA: TGTGCCAGCAGCCAACCGACGGGGAATCTGAACACTGAAGCTTTCTTT

J: TRBJ2-3
V: TRBV29-1
D: TRBD2
size: NA
CDR3: CSVEPSGGLQSTQYF
DNA: TGCAGCGTTGAACCAAGCGGGGGGCTCCAAAGTACGCAGTATTTT

J: TRBJ2-7
V: TRBV5-1
D: TRBD1
size: NA
CDR3: CASSQPRTGYEQYF
DNA: TGCGCCAGCAGCCAACCGCGGACAGGGTACGAGCAGTACTTC

J: TRBJ2-3
V: TRBV6-1
D: NA
size: NA
CDR3: CASSEIYTISTDTQYF
DNA: TGTGCCAGCAGTGAAATTTATACTATCAGCACAGATACGCAGTATTTT

J: TRBJ1-2
V: TRBV12-5
D: NA
size: NA
CDR3: CASGFDYGYTF
DNA: TGTGCTAGTGGTTTCGACTATGGCTACACCTTC

J: TRBJ2-2
V: TRBV2
D: TRBD2
size: NA
CDR3: CASSLAGVNTGELFF
DNA: TGTGCCAGCAGTTTAGCGGGGGTGAACACCGGGGAGCTGTTTTTT

J: TRBJ2-1
V: TRBV29-1
D: NA
size: few
CDR3: CSVGGREYNEQFF
DNA: TGCAGCGTTGGGGGCCGGGAGTACAATGAGCAGTTCTTC